The 8 T cell receptor beta chains given below trace back to one sample, sequenced in a study of OX40 agonist ivuxolimab in advanced cancers. Clones were sequenced by immunoSEQ multiplex PCR, and TCRdb holds only the in-frame ones, with some missing. The data contain about 79,000 clones, approximately 85% of them singletons. Sequences were derived from CD4+ or CD8+ T cells sorted from blood, sampled in a trial of the OX40 agonist ivuxolimab. All receptors come from an adult with an advanced solid tumor such as melanoma, head and neck, liver or kidney cancer.

There are a few counts of this clone. This chain links TRBV2 with TRBJ1-5, with D possibly being TRBD1 (6 bases). V was clipped by 2 bases and J by 2 bases, with 10 bases between them. In germline, CDR1 is SNHLY, CDR2 FYNNEI. CDR3 length: 15 amino acids. The CDR3 coding sequence is TGTGCCAGCAGTGAATCCAGGGGTCGCAATCAGCCCCAGCATTTT. It is translated as CASSESRGRNQPQHF.

The chain uses TRBV6-1 and TRBJ2-1, with D hard to call. Germline V gene data show CDR1 as MNHNS and CDR2 as SASEGT. Trimming cost V 6 bases and J 0 bases, with 6 bases left between them. CDR3 size: 13 residues. The CDR3 DNA reads as TGTGCCAGCAGGCCGGCCTCCTACAATGAGCAGTTCTTC. Its protein is CASRPASYNEQFF.

The chain joins TRBV5-4 to TRBJ2-1; D ambiguous. The V and J ends lost 5 bases and 6 bases respectively, with 12 bases between them. Germline CDR1 SGHNT, CDR2 YYREEE (reference sequence). The CDR3 is made up of 13 amino acids. DNA for the CDR3: TGTGCCAGCAGTCATCCCCCCGGCAATGAGCAGTTCTTC. The encoded protein is CASSHPPGNEQFF. Based on the CDR3 plus reference TRBV5-4 and TRBJ2-1, the full variable domain is ETGVTQSPTHLIKTRGQQVTLRCSSQSGHNTVSWYQQALGQGPQFIFQYYREEENGRGNFPPRFSGLQFPNYSSELNVNALELDDSALYLCASSHPPGNEQFFGPGTRLTVL.

The gene calls are TRBV11-2 and TRBJ2-1; the match to TRBD2 covers 7 bases. Trimming removed 1 base from V and 5 bases from J; junction bases left unmatched: 2. Germline CDR1 reads SGHAT; CDR2 reads FQNNGV. There are 14 residues in the CDR3. CDR3 amino acids: CASSLAGGNNEQFF. CDR3 nucleotide sequence: TGTGCCAGCAGCTTAGCGGGAGGAAACAATGAGCAGTTCTTC.

The chain is built from TRBV4-1 and TRBJ2-7; 12 bases line up with TRBD2. The CDR3 is 15 residues long. Germline V gene data show CDR1 as MGHRA and CDR2 as YSYEKL. The V segment lost 4 bases and the J segment 6 bases; nucleotides outside the gene matches: 7. The CDR3 DNA is TGCGCCAGCAGCCCGACTAGCGGGAGATTTTTCGAGCAGTACTTC. Protein sequence: CASSPTSGRFFEQYF.

V gene TRBV7-3 combines with J gene TRBJ2-1, with TRBD2 matching over 12 bases. The V and J ends lost 2 bases and 4 bases, in that order; junction bases with no gene match: 15. CDR1 and CDR2 from the germline V gene are SGHTA and FQGTGA. CDR3 length: 20 amino acids. CDR3 nucleotides: TGTGCCAGCAGCTTATACCCCCCACCTAGCGGGAGGGGGATTTACAATGAGCAGTTCTTC. Translated: CASSLYPPPSGRGIYNEQFF.

The chain couples TRBV28 to TRBJ2-7; TRBD2 matches 12 bases. With 4 bases clipped from V and 7 bases from J, the junction kept 8 bases outside the gene matches. The CDR3 has 15 amino acids. CDR1 is MDHEN and CDR2 is SYDVKM in the germline V gene. This CDR3 reads CASSSPLAGGEEQYF. In DNA form, the CDR3 reads TGTGCCAGCAGTTCCCCCCTAGCGGGAGGGGAAGAGCAGTACTTC.

CDR3 amino acids: CASSPRLAGGSYEQYF. In DNA form, the CDR3 reads TGTGCCAGTAGCCCCCGACTAGCGGGAGGGTCCTACGAGCAGTACTTC. The J gene is TRBJ2-7, the V gene TRBV19; TRBD2 agrees at 14 bases. V dropped 6 bases and J dropped 1; count of bases not matched to a gene: 5. The CDR3 contains 16 residues. Germline CDR1 reads LNHDA; CDR2 reads SQIVND (reference sequence).